Detailed here is one T cell receptor (beta chain). The CDR3 has 16 amino acids. CDR1 MNHEY and CDR2 SMNVEV come from the germline V gene (reference sequence). V was clipped by 5 bases and J by 1 base, with 18 bases between them. The data derive from a study of blood T cell repertoires in COVID-19. Across the whole study: Samples representing acute and convalescent COVID-19 were sourced from the United States, Italy and Spain. T cells, B-cell-depleted T cells, or PBMCs supplied cDNA or gDNA.

Repertoires were generated with immunoSEQ multiplex PCR, while TCRdb's copy carries only in-frame clones and drops some. The top ten hold approximately 5% of the sample, which has tens of thousands of clones, 89% seen once. This clonotype was sampled from a woman between 50 and 59 years old with active COVID-19. The sample taken for sequencing was peripheral blood. The chain couples TRBV27 to TRBJ2-7; tentative D call: TRBD2 (5 bases). This CDR3 is CASSTLEGAGSYEQYF. CDR3 in DNA: TGTGCCAGCAGTACCCTTGAGGGAGCCGGGTCCTACGAGCAGTACTTC.